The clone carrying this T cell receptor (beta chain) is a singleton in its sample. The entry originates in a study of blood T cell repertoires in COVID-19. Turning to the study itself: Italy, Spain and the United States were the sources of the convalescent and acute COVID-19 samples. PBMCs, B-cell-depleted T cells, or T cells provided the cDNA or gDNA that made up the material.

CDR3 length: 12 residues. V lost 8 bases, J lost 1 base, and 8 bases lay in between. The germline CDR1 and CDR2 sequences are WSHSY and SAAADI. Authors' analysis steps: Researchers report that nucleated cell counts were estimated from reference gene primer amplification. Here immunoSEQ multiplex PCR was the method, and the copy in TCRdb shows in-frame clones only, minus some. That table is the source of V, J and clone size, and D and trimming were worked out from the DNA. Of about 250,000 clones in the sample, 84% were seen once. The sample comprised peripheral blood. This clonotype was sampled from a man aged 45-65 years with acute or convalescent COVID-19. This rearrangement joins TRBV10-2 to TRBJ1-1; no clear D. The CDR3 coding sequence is TGCGCCAGCGCGGCGGGGAACACTGAAGCTTTCTTT. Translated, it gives CASAAGNTEAFF.